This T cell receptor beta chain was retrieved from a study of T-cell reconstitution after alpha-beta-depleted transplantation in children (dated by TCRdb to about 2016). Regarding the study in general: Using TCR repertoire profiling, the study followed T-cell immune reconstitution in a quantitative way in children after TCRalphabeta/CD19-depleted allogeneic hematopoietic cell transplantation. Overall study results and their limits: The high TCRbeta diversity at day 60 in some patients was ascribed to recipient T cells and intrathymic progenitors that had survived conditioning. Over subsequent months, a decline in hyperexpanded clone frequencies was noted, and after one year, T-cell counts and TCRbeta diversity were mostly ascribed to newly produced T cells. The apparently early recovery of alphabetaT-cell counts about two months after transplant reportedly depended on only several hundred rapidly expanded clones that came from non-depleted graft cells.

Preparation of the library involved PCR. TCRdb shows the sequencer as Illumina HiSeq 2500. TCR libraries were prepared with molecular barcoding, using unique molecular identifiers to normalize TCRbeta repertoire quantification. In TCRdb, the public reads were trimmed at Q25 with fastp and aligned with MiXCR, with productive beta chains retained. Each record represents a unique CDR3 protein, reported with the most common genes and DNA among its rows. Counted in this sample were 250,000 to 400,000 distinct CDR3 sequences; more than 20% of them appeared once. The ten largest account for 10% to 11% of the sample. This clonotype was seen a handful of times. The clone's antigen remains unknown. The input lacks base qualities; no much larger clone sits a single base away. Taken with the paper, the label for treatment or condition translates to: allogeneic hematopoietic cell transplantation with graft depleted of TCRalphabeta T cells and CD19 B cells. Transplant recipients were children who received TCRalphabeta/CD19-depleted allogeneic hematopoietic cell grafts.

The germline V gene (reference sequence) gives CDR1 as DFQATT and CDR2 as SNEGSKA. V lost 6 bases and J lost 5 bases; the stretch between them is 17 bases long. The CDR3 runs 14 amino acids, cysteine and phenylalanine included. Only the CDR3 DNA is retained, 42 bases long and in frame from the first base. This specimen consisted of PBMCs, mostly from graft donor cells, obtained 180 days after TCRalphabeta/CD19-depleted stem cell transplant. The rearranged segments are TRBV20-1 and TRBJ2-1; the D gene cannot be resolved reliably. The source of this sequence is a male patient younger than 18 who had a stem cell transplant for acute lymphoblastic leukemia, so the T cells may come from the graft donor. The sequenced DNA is TGCAGTGCCCCCGGGCGAGACTGGCACAATGAGCAGTTCTTC. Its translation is CSAPGRDWHNEQFF.